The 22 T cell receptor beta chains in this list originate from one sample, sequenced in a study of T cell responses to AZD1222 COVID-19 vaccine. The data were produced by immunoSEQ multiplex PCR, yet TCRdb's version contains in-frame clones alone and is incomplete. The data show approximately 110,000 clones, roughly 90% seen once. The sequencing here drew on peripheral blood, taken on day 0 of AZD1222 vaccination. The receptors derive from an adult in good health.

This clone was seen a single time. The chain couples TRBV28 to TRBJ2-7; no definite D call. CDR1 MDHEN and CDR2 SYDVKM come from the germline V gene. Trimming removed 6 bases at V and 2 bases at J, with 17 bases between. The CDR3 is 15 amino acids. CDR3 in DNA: TGTGCCAGCAGCAGCAGGTCGTTGCCCACCTACGAGCAGTACTTC. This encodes CASSSRSLPTYEQYF.

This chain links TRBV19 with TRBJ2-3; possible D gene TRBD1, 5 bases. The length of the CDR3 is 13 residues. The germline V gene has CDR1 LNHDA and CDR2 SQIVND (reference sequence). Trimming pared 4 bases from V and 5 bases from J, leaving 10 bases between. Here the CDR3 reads CASSTTGQDTQYF. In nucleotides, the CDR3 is TGTGCCAGTAGTACCACAGGACAAGATACGCAGTATTTT.

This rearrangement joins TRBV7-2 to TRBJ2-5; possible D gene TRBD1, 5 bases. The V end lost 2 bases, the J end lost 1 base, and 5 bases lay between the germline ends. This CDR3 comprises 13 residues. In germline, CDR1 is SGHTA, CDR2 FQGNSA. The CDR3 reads CASSLQGQETQYF. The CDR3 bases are TGTGCCAGCAGCTTACAGGGCCAAGAGACCCAGTACTTC.

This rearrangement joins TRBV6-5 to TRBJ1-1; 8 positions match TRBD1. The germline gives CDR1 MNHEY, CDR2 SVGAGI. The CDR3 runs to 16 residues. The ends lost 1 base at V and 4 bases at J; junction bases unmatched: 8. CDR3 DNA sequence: TGTGCCAGCAGTTACTTCGCAGGGGGCTTCGGCACTGAAGCTTTCTTT. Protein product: CASSYFAGGFGTEAFF.

The CDR3 sequence is CASSQGTGGYGYTF. The CDR3 region has the DNA TGTGCCAGCAGCCAAGGGACAGGCGGATATGGCTACACCTTC. The chain joins TRBV3-1 (or the pseudogene TRBV3-2) to TRBJ1-2; 7 positions match TRBD1. The CDR3 loop spans 14 amino acids. The trim removed 1 base at V and 5 bases at J, leaving 4 bases unmatched. Looked up from germline, CDR1 is LGHDT and CDR2 is YNNKEL (reference sequence).

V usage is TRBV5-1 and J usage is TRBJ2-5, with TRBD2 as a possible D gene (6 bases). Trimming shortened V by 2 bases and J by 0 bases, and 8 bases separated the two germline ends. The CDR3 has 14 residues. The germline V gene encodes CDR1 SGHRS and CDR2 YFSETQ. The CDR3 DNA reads TGCGCCAGCAGCTTCGGCGGGGACCAAGAGACCCAGTACTTC. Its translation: CASSFGGDQETQYF.

DNA of the CDR3: TGTGCCAGCAGCTTGGGGGGGTTGGGCACAGATACGCAGTATTTT. This translates into CASSLGGLGTDTQYF. This chain connects TRBV5-4 to TRBJ2-3; D is tentatively TRBD1 or TRBD2 (5 bases each). The germline V and J ends were trimmed by 0 bases and 1 base, with 9 bases remaining between them. The CDR3 runs 15 residues. Per germline, CDR1 SGHNT and CDR2 YYREEE (reference sequence).

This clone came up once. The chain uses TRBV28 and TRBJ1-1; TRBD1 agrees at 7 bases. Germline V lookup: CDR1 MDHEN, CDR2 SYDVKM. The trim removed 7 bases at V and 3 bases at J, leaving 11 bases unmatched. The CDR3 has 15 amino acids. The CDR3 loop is CASTLVGRGYTEAFF. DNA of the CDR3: TGTGCCAGCACCTTAGTGGGCAGGGGGTACACTGAAGCTTTCTTT. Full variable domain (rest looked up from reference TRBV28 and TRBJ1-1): DVKVTQSSRYLVKRTGEKVFLECVQDMDHENMFWYRQDPGLGLRLIYFSYDVKMKEKGDIPEGYSVSREKKERFSLILESASTNQTSMYLCASTLVGRGYTEAFFGQGTRLTVV.

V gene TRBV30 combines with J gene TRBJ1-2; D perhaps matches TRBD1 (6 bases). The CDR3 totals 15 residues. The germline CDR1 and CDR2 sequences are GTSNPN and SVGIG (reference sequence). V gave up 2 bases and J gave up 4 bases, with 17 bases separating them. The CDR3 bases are TGTGCCTGGAGTACAAATCCCAGGGGAAGCTATGGCTACACCTTC. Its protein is CAWSTNPRGSYGYTF.

The CDR3: CAISEPGTGQRNTIYF. For the CDR3, the DNA is TGTGCCATCAGTGAGCCCGGGACAGGGCAAAGAAACACCATATATTTT. The chain employs TRBV10-3 and TRBJ1-3; 9 positions agree with TRBD1. The CDR3 runs 16 residues. The ends lost 2 bases at V and 5 bases at J; junction bases unmatched: 7. CDR1 is ENHRY, CDR2 SYGVKD, per germline.

The CDR3 loop reads CATSRSGGNYGYTF. For the CDR3, the DNA is TGTGCCACCAGCCGCAGCGGGGGGAACTATGGCTACACCTTC. The chain joins TRBV15 to TRBJ1-2; D perhaps matches TRBD1 (5 bases). The V and J ends lost 5 bases and 2 bases respectively, with 12 bases between them. Germline V gene lookup returns CDR1 LNHNV and CDR2 YYDKDF (reference sequence). The CDR3 loop spans 14 amino acids.

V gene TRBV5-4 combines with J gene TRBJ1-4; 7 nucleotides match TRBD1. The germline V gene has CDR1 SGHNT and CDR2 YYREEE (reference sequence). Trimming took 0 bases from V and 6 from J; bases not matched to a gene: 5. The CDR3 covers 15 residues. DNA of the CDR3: TGTGCCAGCAGCTTGGGACAGGGAAGGTATGAAAAACTGTTTTTT. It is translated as CASSLGQGRYEKLFF.

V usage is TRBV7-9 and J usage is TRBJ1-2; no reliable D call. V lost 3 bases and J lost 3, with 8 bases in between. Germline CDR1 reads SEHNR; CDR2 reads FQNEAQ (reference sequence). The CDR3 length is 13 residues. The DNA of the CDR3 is TGTGCCAGCAGCTTGGCTGGGGACTATGGCTACACCTTC. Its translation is CASSLAGDYGYTF.

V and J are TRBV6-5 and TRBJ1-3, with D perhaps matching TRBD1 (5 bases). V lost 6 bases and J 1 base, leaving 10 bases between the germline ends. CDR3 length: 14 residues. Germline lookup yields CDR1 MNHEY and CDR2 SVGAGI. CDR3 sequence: CASRYAGSGNTIYF. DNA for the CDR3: TGTGCCAGCAGGTATGCAGGGTCTGGAAACACCATATATTTT.

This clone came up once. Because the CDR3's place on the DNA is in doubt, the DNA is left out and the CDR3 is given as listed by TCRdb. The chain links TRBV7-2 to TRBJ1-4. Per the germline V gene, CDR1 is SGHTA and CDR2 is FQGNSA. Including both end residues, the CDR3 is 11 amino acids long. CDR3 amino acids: CASSRSLNCFF.

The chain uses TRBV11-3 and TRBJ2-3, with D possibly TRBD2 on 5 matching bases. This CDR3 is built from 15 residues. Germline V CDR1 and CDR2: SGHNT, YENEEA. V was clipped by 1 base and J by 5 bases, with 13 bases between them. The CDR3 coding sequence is TGTGCCAGCAGCTTAGGCGGGTCACGGGTAGATACGCAGTATTTT. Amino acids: CASSLGGSRVDTQYF.

Here the CDR3 reads CASSQDPGARGYTF. CDR3 DNA sequence: TGCGCCAGCAGCCAAGATCCAGGGGCGCGGGGCTACACCTTC. V is TRBV4-3 and J is TRBJ1-2, with a tentative D call TRBD1 (6 bases). Germline V lookup: CDR1 LGHNA, CDR2 YSLEER. V was trimmed by 0 bases and J by 8 bases, leaving 13 bases between them. There are 14 residues in the CDR3.

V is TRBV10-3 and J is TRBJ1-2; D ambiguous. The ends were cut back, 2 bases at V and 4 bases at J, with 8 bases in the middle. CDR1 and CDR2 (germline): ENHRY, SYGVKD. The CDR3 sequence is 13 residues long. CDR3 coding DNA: TGTGCCATCAGTGAGGGTCGTGGCTATGGCTACACCTTC. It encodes CAISEGRGYGYTF.

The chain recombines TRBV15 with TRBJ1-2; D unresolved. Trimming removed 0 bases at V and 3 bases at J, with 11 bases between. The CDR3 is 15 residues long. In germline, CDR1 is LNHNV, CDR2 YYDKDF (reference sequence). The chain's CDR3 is CATSRDRADDYGYTF. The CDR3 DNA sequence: TGTGCCACCAGCAGAGATAGAGCAGACGACTATGGCTACACCTTC.

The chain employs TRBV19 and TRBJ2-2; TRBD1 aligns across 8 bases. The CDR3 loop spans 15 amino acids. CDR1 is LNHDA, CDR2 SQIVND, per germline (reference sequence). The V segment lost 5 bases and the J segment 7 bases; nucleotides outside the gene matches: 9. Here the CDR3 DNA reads TGTGCCAGTAGTTGGGCAGGGGGCGCCGACGGGGAGCTGTTTTTT. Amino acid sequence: CASSWAGGADGELFF.

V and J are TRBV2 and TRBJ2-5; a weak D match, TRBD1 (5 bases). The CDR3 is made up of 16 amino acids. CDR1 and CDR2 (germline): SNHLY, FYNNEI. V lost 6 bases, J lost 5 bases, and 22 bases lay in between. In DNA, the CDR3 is TGTGCCAGCAGATTGGATCTCCGTAGGGGCAGTGAGACCCAGTACTTC. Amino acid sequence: CASRLDLRRGSETQYF.

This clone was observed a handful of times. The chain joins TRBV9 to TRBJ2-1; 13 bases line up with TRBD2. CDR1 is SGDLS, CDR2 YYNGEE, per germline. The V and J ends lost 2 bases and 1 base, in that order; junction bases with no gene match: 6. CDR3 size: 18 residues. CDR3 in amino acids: CASSVTSGGARSYNEQFF. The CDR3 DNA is TGTGCCAGCAGCGTTACTAGCGGGGGGGCCCGGTCCTACAATGAGCAGTTCTTC.